A selection of T cell receptor beta chains follows, all from one sample in a study of regulatory T cells in long-lasting Graves disease. Each CDR3 protein gets one entry after TCRdb re-called the multiplex PCR reads with MiXCR. The sample records fewer than 350,000 distinct CDR3 sequences, 15% to 20% being singletons. Source: peripheral blood mononuclear cells (PBMCs), taken at new diagnosis, from a patient treated with antithyroid drugs. All receptors come from a female donor with Graves disease. CDR3s include the opening cysteine and the closing phenylalanine or tryptophan. D genes are given only for firm matches. A row's size may be missing; if present it is once, few, many or a size class.

d_gene,v_gene,abundance,len,j_gene,CDR3nt,CDR3aa
NA,TRBV6-5,many,13,TRBJ2-3,TGTGCCAGCAGTTACGACAGCACAGATACGCAGTATTTT,CASSYDSTDTQYF
TRBD1,TRBV15,NA,15,TRBJ2-7,TGTGCCACCAGCAAACCGGGACAGTTCTCCTACGAGCAGTACTTC,CATSKPGQFSYEQYF
TRBD2,TRBV7-9,many,19,TRBJ2-3,TGTGCCAGCAGCTTAACCCGGGCTAGCGGGAGGGCCGTTACAGATACGCAGTATTTT,CASSLTRASGRAVTDTQYF
TRBD1,TRBV18,NA,18,TRBJ1-3,TGTGCCAGCTCACCCTTAGGGACAGGCCAACTGAACGGAAACACCATATATTTT,CASSPLGTGQLNGNTIYF
NA,TRBV5-1,many,17,TRBJ1-1,TGCGCCAGCAGCCCAAAGGTCCGAACGGGGCCGAACACTGAAGCTTTCTTT,CASSPKVRTGPNTEAFF
TRBD1,TRBV12-3/TRBV12-4,many,19,TRBJ2-6,TGTGCCAGTACCGCGTTGGGACAGGCTTTTTCGTCTGGGGCCAACGTCCTGACTTTC,CASTALGQAFSSGANVLTF
NA,TRBV10-2,many,13,TRBJ1-1,TGCGCCAGCAGCCCCGGGGTCACCACTGAAGCTTTCTTT,CASSPGVTTEAFF
NA,TRBV19,many,14,TRBJ2-3,TGTGCCAGTAGTGGTCGGATTCCAACAGATACGCAGTATTTT,CASSGRIPTDTQYF
NA,TRBV7-9,NA,13,TRBJ2-7,TGTGCCAGCAGCTTAGGGGTCGTGTACGAGCAGTACTTC,CASSLGVVYEQYF
TRBD1,TRBV6-2/TRBV6-3,few,15,TRBJ1-5,TGTGCCAGCAGTTCCCGGACAGGGGTAAATCAGCCCCAGCATTTT,CASSSRTGVNQPQHF
NA,TRBV3-1,many,12,TRBJ1-1,TGTGCCAGCACCGGGTCGCCCACTGAAGCTTTCTTT,CASTGSPTEAFF
NA,TRBV12-3/TRBV12-4,many,13,TRBJ2-5,TGTGCCAGCAGCTTAGGGCGGACGGTTGCCCAGTACTTC,CASSLGRTVAQYF
TRBD1,TRBV27,NA,16,TRBJ1-3,TGTGCCAGCAGTCTCTCCCCCCACAGGGGAAGAAACACCATATATTTT,CASSLSPHRGRNTIYF
NA,TRBV9,many,13,TRBJ1-2,TGTGCCAGCAGCCAAGCTTCAGGGTTTGGCTACACCTTC,CASSQASGFGYTF
NA,TRBV4-1,many,13,TRBJ1-2,TGCGCCAGCAGCCAAGAGGGGGTAGATGGCTACACCTTC,CASSQEGVDGYTF
NA,TRBV27,few,15,TRBJ2-7,TGTGCCAGCAGTTTATCCCGGGCCAGGGCCCACGAGCAGTACTTC,CASSLSRARAHEQYF
TRBD1,TRBV2,NA,14,TRBJ2-5,TGTGCCAGCTCTAATGACAGGGTTTCCGAGACCCAGTACTTC,CASSNDRVSETQYF
NA,TRBV19,NA,17,TRBJ1-3,TGTGCCAGTAGTTGGGCGACAGACCCCTACTCTGGAAACACCATATATTTT,CASSWATDPYSGNTIYF
TRBD2,TRBV20-1,many,14,TRBJ2-3,TGCAGTGCTAGAGATCTACGACTAGCGGGAGCGCAGTATTTT,CSARDLRLAGAQYF
NA,TRBV6-1,many,12,TRBJ2-7,TGTGCCAGCAGTAACAGGGACTACGAGCAGTACTTC,CASSNRDYEQYF
TRBD1,TRBV12-3/TRBV12-4,NA,18,TRBJ1-3,TGTGCCAGCAGACGAACACAACAGGGGACCTATGTAGGAAACACCATATATTTT,CASRRTQQGTYVGNTIYF
TRBD1,TRBV5-1,NA,15,TRBJ2-7,TGCGCCAGCAGCTTGGGCCCGGGACAGGCCCACGAGCAGTACTTC,CASSLGPGQAHEQYF
TRBD2,TRBV2,many,14,TRBJ2-1,TGTGCCAGCAGTGATAGCGGGATGGGCGATGAGCAGTTCTTC,CASSDSGMGDEQFF
TRBD1,TRBV6-1,few,11,TRBJ1-1,TGTGCCAGCAGCAAAACAGGGGGAGCTTTCTTT,CASSKTGGAFF
TRBD1,TRBV28,NA,15,TRBJ1-1,TGTGCCAGCAGAGAGACCGGGACAGGGCGGACTGAAGCTTTCTTT,CASRETGTGRTEAFF
NA,TRBV29-1,few,14,TRBJ2-7,TGCAGCGTTGGGGGCCTCGGCCGCTCCTACGAGCAGTACTTC,CSVGGLGRSYEQYF
TRBD1,TRBV27,many,13,TRBJ2-7,TGTGCCAGCAGGGGGACAGGGAGGGGGGAGCAGTACTTC,CASRGTGRGEQYF
TRBD2,TRBV20-1,many,13,TRBJ2-7,TGCAGTGCCATAGCGGGAGGGCCCCACGAGCAGTACTTC,CSAIAGGPHEQYF
TRBD1,TRBV18,NA,14,TRBJ1-5,TGTGCCAGCTCATCTCAGGGGGCTGAACAGCCCCAGCATTTT,CASSSQGAEQPQHF
NA,TRBV11-2,many,14,TRBJ2-7,TGTGCCAGCAGCCCTCCGATTGGGGGGTACGAGCAGTACTTC,CASSPPIGGYEQYF
TRBD1,TRBV5-1,many,15,TRBJ2-2,TGCGCCAGCAGCCCCCAGACAGGGTGGACCGGGGAGCTGTTTTTT,CASSPQTGWTGELFF
NA,TRBV6-2/TRBV6-3,few,18,TRBJ2-2,TGTGCCAGCAGCGCCCAAGTTAGATTTTCAGGGAGGCCCGGGGAGCTGTTTTTT,CASSAQVRFSGRPGELFF
NA,TRBV2,many,14,TRBJ1-1,TGTGCCAGCAGTGAAGGGACTAGGGAGGCTGAAGCTTTCTTT,CASSEGTREAEAFF
NA,TRBV2,many,12,TRBJ1-4,TGTGCCAGCGGCGGGGGGAATGAAAAACTGTTTTTT,CASGGGNEKLFF
NA,TRBV6-5,many,13,TRBJ1-1,TGTGCCAGCAGTTACCTGGACAGCCCTGAAGCTTTCTTT,CASSYLDSPEAFF
NA,TRBV2,many,13,TRBJ1-4,TGTGCCAGCAGTGAATGGGGGAGGGAAAAACTGTTTTTT,CASSEWGREKLFF
NA,TRBV3-1,many,13,TRBJ2-7,TGTGCCAGCAGCCAAGGGGGGAGGACCGAGCAGTACTTC,CASSQGGRTEQYF
NA,TRBV12-3/TRBV12-4,many,15,TRBJ1-5,TGTGCCAGCAGGCCATCGGGACACTTAAATCAGCCCCAGCATTTT,CASRPSGHLNQPQHF
NA,TRBV7-9,NA,16,TRBJ2-2,TGTGCCAGCAGCTACCATCCGGGGTACGGGACCGGGGAGCTGTTTTTT,CASSYHPGYGTGELFF
NA,TRBV29-1,many,13,TRBJ2-3,TGCAGCGTTGGAGGGCCGGGCACAGATACGCAGTATTTT,CSVGGPGTDTQYF
NA,TRBV20-1,NA,14,TRBJ2-1,TGCAGTGCTAGTGTTGGAGGGAGGTCGGGTGAGCAGTTCTTC,CSASVGGRSGEQFF
NA,TRBV7-6,many,14,TRBJ2-5,TGTGCCAGCAGCCCCGAGGGGGGCGAAGAGACCCAGTACTTC,CASSPEGGEETQYF
NA,TRBV6-1,many,12,TRBJ1-1,TGTGCCAGCAGGGCCGTAACAGGGGAAGCTTTCTTT,CASRAVTGEAFF